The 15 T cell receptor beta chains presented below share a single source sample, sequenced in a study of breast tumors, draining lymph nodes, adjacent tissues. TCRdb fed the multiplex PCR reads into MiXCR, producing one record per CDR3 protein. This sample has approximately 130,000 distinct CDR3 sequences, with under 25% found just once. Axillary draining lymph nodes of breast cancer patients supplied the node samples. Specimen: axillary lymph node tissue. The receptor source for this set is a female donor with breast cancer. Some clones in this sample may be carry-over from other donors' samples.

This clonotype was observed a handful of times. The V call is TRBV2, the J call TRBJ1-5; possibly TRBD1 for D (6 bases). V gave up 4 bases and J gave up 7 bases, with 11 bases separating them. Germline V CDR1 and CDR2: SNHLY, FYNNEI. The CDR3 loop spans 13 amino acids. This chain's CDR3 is CASSGRGAQPQHF. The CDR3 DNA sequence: TGTGCCAGCAGTGGGAGGGGGGCCCAGCCCCAGCATTTT.

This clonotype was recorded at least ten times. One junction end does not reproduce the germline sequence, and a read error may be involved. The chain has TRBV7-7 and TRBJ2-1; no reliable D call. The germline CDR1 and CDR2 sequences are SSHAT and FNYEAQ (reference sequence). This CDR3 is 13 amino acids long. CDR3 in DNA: TGTGCTAGCAGCTTAGGAGCTCGCGGTGAGCAGTTCTTC. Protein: CASSLGARGEQFF.

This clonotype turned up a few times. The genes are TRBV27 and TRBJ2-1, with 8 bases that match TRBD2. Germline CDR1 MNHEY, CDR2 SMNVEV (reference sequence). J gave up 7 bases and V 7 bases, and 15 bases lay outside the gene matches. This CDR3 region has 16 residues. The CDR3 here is CASKDLKAGEENEQFF. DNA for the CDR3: TGTGCCAGCAAGGATCTAAAAGCGGGAGAGGAGAATGAGCAGTTCTTC.

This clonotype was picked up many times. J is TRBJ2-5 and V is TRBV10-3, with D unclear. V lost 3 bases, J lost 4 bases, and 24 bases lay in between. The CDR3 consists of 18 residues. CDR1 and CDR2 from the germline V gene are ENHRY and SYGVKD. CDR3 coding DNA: TGTGCCATCAGTGATGGTAGAATCAGACGTCCGTACGGAGAGACCCAGTACTTC. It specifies CAISDGRIRRPYGETQYF.

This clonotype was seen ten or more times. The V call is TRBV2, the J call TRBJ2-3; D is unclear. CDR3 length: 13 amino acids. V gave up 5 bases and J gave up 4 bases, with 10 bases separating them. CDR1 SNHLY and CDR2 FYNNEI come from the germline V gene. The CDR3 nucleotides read TGTGCCAGCAGTCCCGGTTTGTCAGATACGCAGTATTTT. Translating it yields CASSPGLSDTQYF.

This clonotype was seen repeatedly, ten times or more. The CDR3 is CASSESRTRSYNEQFF. The CDR3, as DNA: TGCGCCAGCAGTGAGTCGAGGACGAGGTCCTACAATGAGCAGTTCTTC. The rearrangement joins TRBV10-2 to TRBJ2-1, with D hard to call. The germline gives CDR1 WSHSY, CDR2 SAAADI. The ends were cut back, 0 bases at V and 1 base at J, with 10 bases in the middle. The CDR3 sequence is 16 residues long.

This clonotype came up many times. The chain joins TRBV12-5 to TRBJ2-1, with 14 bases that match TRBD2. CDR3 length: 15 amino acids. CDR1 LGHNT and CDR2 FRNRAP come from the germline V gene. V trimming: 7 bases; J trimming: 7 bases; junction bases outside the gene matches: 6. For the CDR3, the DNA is TGTGCTAGTGCCTCGGGGACTAGCGGGAGTAATGAGCAGTTCTTC. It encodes CASASGTSGSNEQFF.

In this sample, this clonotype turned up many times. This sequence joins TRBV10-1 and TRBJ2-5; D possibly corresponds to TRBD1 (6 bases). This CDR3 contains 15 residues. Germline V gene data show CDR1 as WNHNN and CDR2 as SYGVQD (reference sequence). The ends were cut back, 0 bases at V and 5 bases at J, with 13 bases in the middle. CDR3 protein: CASSESKWGRETQYF. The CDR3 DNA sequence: TGCGCCAGCAGTGAGTCGAAATGGGGGCGGGAGACCCAGTACTTC.

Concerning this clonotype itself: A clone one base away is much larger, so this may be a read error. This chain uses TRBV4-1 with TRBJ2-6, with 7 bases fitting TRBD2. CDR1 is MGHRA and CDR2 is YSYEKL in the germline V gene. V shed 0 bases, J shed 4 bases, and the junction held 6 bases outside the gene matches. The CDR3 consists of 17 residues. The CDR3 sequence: CASSQEGGGTGANVLTF. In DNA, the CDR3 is TGCGCCAGCAGCCAAGAGGGGGGAGGGACCGGGGCCAACGTCCTGACTTTC.

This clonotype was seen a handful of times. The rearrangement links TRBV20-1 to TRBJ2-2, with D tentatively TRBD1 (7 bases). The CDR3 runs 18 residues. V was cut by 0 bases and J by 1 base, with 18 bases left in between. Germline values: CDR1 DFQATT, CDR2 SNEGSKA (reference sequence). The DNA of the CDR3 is TGCAGTGCTAGAGATCAGGGGGGAAAGTGGGAGAACACCGGGGAGCTGTTTTTT. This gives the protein CSARDQGGKWENTGELFF.

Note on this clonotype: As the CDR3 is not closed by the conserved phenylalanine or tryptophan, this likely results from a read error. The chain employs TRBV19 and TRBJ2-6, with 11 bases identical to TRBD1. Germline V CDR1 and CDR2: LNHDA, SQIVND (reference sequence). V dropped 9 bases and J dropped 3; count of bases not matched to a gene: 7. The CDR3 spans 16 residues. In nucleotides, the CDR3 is TGTGCCAGCACAGGGGACAGGGGGTTTGGGGCCAACGTCCTGACTTCC. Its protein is CASTGDRGFGANVLTS.

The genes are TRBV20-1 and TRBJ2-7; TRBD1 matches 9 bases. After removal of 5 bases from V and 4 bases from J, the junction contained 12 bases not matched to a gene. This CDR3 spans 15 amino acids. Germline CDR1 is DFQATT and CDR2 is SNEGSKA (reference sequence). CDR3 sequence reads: CSALPGQGGDYEQYF. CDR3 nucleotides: TGCAGTGCTCTACCGGGACAGGGAGGGGATTACGAGCAGTACTTC.

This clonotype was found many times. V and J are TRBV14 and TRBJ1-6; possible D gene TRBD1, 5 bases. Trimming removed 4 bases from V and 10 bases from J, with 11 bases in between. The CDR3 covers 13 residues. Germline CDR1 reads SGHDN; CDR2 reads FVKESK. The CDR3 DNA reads TGTGCCAGCAGCCGGGACTTTGGGTCACCCCTCCACTTT. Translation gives CASSRDFGSPLHF.

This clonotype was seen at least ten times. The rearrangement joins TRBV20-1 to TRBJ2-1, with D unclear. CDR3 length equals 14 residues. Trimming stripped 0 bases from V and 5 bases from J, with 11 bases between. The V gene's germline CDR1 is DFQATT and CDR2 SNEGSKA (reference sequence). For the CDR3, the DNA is TGCAGTGCTAGAGAATGGAACAGCAACAATGAGCAGTTCTTC. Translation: CSAREWNSNNEQFF.

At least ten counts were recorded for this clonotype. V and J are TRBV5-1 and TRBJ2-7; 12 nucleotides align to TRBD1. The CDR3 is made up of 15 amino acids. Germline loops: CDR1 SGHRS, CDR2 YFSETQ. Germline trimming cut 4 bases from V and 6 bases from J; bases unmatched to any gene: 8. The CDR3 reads CASSTPGQGASEQYF. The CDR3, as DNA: TGCGCCAGCAGCACTCCGGGACAGGGGGCGAGCGAGCAGTACTTC.